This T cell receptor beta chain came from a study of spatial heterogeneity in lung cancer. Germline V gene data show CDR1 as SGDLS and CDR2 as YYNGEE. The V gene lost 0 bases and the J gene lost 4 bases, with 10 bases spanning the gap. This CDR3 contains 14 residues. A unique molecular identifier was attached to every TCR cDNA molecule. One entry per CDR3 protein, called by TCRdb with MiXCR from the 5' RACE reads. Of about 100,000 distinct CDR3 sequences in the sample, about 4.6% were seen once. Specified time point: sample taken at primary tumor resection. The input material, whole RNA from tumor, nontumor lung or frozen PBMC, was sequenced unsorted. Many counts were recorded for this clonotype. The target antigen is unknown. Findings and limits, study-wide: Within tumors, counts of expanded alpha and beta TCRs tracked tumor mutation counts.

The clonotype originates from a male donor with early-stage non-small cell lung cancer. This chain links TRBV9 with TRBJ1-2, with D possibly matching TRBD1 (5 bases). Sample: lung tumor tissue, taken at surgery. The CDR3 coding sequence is TGTGCCAGCAGCGTAGGGGAGGGACCCTATGGCTACACCTTC. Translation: CASSVGEGPYGYTF.